This is a list of T cell receptor beta chains from one sample in a study of blood T cell repertoires in COVID-19. Generated by immunoSEQ multiplex PCR, the TCRdb table keeps only in-frame clones and is missing some. The repertoire holds approximately 68,000 clones, with 82% as singletons. The sample comprised peripheral blood. These receptors were obtained from a human donor in a cohort sampled during active COVID-19. Both conserved end residues are part of each CDR3. The D gene is left open where the match is weak. Only part of the rows carry a size: once, few, many, or a class if the clone is expanded.

CDR3nt: TGCGCCAGCAGCTTGGGCGGGGACGGATCACCCCTCCACTTT; CDR3aa: CASSLGGDGSPLHF; j_gene: TRBJ1-6; d_gene: -; abundance: -; v_gene: TRBV5-1
CDR3nt: TGCGCCAGCAGCTTCGGACAGGGGGAGACCCAGTACTTC; CDR3aa: CASSFGQGETQYF; j_gene: TRBJ2-5; d_gene: TRBD1; abundance: -; v_gene: TRBV5-1
CDR3nt: TGCGCCAGCAGCCAAGGACAGTATACGCAGTATTTT; CDR3aa: CASSQGQYTQYF; j_gene: TRBJ2-3; d_gene: -; abundance: -; v_gene: TRBV4-1
CDR3nt: TGTGCCAGCAGTTTCTTAAATTCACCCCTCCACTTT; CDR3aa: CASSFLNSPLHF; j_gene: TRBJ1-6; d_gene: -; abundance: -; v_gene: TRBV6-6
CDR3nt: TGTGCCAGCAGCTTGGACTTATCTGAAAAACTGTTTTTT; CDR3aa: CASSLDLSEKLFF; j_gene: TRBJ1-4; d_gene: -; abundance: -; v_gene: TRBV5-6
CDR3nt: TGTGCCATCAGTACGGCGCGTGAGACTTCGTACTATGGCTACACCTTC; CDR3aa: CAISTARETSYYGYTF; j_gene: TRBJ1-2; d_gene: -; abundance: -; v_gene: TRBV10-3
CDR3nt: TGTGCCAGCAGATTCGACAGGAGTTCCAATGAGCAGTTCTTC; CDR3aa: CASRFDRSSNEQFF; j_gene: TRBJ2-1; d_gene: -; abundance: few; v_gene: TRBV2
CDR3nt: TGTGCCAGCAGCCAAGATAACACCGCCCGCGGCTACACCTTC; CDR3aa: CASSQDNTARGYTF; j_gene: TRBJ1-2; d_gene: -; abundance: -; v_gene: TRBV3-1/TRBV3-2
CDR3nt: TGTGCCAGCTCACCACCCCGGGGAGCGGGGGAGAGAGAGACCCAGTACTTC; CDR3aa: CASSPPRGAGERETQYF; j_gene: TRBJ2-5; d_gene: TRBD2; abundance: once; v_gene: TRBV18
CDR3nt: TGTGCCAGTAGTACAGGCGGGCGCGAGCAGTACTTC; CDR3aa: CASSTGGREQYF; j_gene: TRBJ2-7; d_gene: -; abundance: -; v_gene: TRBV19
CDR3nt: TGCGCCACCAAAGTTAGCGGGGACACAGATACGCAGTATTTT; CDR3aa: CATKVSGDTDTQYF; j_gene: TRBJ2-3; d_gene: TRBD2; abundance: -; v_gene: TRBV5-1
CDR3nt: TGTGCCACCAGCAGAGATGCCGGGAGCCGGGTCGAGCAGTACTTC; CDR3aa: CATSRDAGSRVEQYF; j_gene: TRBJ2-7; d_gene: -; abundance: -; v_gene: TRBV15
CDR3nt: TGTGCCAGCAGTGACCGTCCCAACCTAGGACTAGCGGGGGACGACTACGAGCAGTACTTC; CDR3aa: CASSDRPNLGLAGDDYEQYF; j_gene: TRBJ2-7; d_gene: TRBD2; abundance: -; v_gene: TRBV6-4
CDR3nt: TGTGCCAGTAGGGGGCAGGCCTACGAGCAGTACTTC; CDR3aa: CASRGQAYEQYF; j_gene: TRBJ2-7; d_gene: -; abundance: -; v_gene: TRBV19
CDR3nt: TGTGCCAGCAGCGGCGGGGCAAGGGCCGAGTATAGCAATCAGCCCCAGCATTTT; CDR3aa: CASSGGARAEYSNQPQHF; j_gene: TRBJ1-5; d_gene: -; abundance: once; v_gene: TRBV7-9
CDR3nt: TGTGCCAGCAGCCTAGTTGCAACTAATGAAAAACTGTTTTTT; CDR3aa: CASSLVATNEKLFF; j_gene: TRBJ1-4; d_gene: -; abundance: -; v_gene: TRBV27
CDR3nt: TGTGCCAGCAGCTCGCTAGCGGGGTACGGAGAGCAGTACTTC; CDR3aa: CASSSLAGYGEQYF; j_gene: TRBJ2-7; d_gene: TRBD2; abundance: -; v_gene: TRBV7-6
CDR3nt: TGTGCCACCAGCAGAGTCACAGTGGGGAGCGAGCAGTACTTC; CDR3aa: CATSRVTVGSEQYF; j_gene: TRBJ2-7; d_gene: -; abundance: -; v_gene: TRBV15
CDR3nt: TGCAGCGTTATTAGAGCAACTAATGAAAAACTGTTTTTT; CDR3aa: CSVIRATNEKLFF; j_gene: TRBJ1-4; d_gene: -; abundance: -; v_gene: TRBV29-1
CDR3nt: TGCGCCAGCAGCTTGGTGACGGGAAGCTACGAGCAGTACTTC; CDR3aa: CASSLVTGSYEQYF; j_gene: TRBJ2-7; d_gene: -; abundance: -; v_gene: TRBV5-1
CDR3nt: TGTGCCAGCCGTGTAATAGCGGGGGGGCCCGTCAATGAGCAGTTCTTC; CDR3aa: CASRVIAGGPVNEQFF; j_gene: TRBJ2-1; d_gene: TRBD2; abundance: once; v_gene: TRBV2
CDR3nt: TGTGCCAGCAGGAGACTAGCGGGGGGACTCACGTCGTACAATGAGCAGTTCTTC; CDR3aa: CASRRLAGGLTSYNEQFF; j_gene: TRBJ2-1; d_gene: TRBD2; abundance: -; v_gene: TRBV27
CDR3nt: TGCGCCAGCAGCACGGGACAGGGAAACTCCTACGAGCAGTACTTC; CDR3aa: CASSTGQGNSYEQYF; j_gene: TRBJ2-7; d_gene: TRBD1; abundance: -; v_gene: TRBV5-1
CDR3nt: TGTGCCAGCACCTCCCCGGGACAGGGGGCTGGTGGTTCACCCCTCCACTTT; CDR3aa: CASTSPGQGAGGSPLHF; j_gene: TRBJ1-6; d_gene: TRBD1; abundance: few; v_gene: TRBV28
CDR3nt: TGTGCCAGCAGCCCTCCCCCCCTGGGCAGGGAGGACACTGAAGCTTTCTTT; CDR3aa: CASSPPPLGREDTEAFF; j_gene: TRBJ1-1; d_gene: -; abundance: -; v_gene: TRBV7-9
CDR3nt: TGTGCCAGCAGCCTGGGCTATTCCACGACTAATGAAAAACTGTTTTTT; CDR3aa: CASSLGYSTTNEKLFF; j_gene: TRBJ1-4; d_gene: -; abundance: once; v_gene: TRBV6-6
CDR3nt: TGTGCCAGCGCCGGACAGGGGAACTATGGCTACACCTTC; CDR3aa: CASAGQGNYGYTF; j_gene: TRBJ1-2; d_gene: TRBD1; abundance: -; v_gene: TRBV2